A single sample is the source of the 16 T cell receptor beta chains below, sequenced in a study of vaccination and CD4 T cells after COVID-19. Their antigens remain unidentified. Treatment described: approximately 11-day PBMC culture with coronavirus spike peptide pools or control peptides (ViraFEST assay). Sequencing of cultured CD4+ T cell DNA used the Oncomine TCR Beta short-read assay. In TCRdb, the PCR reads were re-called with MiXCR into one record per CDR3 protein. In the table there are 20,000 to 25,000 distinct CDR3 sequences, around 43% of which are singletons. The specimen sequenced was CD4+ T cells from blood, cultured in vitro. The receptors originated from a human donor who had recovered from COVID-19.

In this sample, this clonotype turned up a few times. In nucleotides, the CDR3 is TGTGCCAGCAGTTCACACTACGAGCAGTACTTC. Its translation is CASSSHYEQYF. The chain joins TRBV27 to TRBJ2-7; D unclear. This CDR3 region has 11 residues. Deletions cut 4 bases from V and 3 bases from J, with 4 bases between. Germline CDR1 is MNHEY and CDR2 is SMNVEV (reference sequence).

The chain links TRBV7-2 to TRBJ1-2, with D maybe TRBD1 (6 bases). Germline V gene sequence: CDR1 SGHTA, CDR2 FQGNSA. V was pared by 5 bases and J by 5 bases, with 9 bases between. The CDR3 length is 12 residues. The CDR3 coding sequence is TGTGCCAGCAGCACAACAGGGTATGGCTACACCTTC. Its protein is CASSTTGYGYTF.

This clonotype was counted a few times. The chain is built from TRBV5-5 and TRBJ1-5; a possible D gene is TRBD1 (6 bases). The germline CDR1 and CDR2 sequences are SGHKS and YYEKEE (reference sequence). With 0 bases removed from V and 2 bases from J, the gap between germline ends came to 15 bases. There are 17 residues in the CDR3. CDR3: CASSLGQVLGGNQPQHF. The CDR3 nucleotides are TGTGCCAGCAGCTTGGGACAGGTCTTGGGGGGCAATCAGCCCCAGCATTTT.

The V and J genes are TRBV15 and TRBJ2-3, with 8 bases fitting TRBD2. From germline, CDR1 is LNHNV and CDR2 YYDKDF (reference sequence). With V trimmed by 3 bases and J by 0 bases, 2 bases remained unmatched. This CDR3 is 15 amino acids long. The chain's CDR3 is CATSSGGASTDTQYF. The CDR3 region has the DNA TGTGCCACCAGCAGCGGGGGGGCAAGCACAGATACGCAGTATTTT.

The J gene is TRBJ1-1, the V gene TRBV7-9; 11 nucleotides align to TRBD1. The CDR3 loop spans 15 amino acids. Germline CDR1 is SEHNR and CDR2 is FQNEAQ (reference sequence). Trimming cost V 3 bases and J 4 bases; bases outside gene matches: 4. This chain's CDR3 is CASSLLGQGATEAFF. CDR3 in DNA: TGTGCCAGCAGCTTGCTAGGACAGGGGGCCACTGAAGCTTTCTTT. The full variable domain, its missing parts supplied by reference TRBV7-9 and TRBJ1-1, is DTGVSQNPRHKITKRGQNVTFRCDPISEHNRLYWYRQTLGQGPEFLTYFQNEAQLEKSRLLSDRFSAERPKGSFSTLEIQRTEQGDSAMYLCASSLLGQGATEAFFGQGTRLTVV.

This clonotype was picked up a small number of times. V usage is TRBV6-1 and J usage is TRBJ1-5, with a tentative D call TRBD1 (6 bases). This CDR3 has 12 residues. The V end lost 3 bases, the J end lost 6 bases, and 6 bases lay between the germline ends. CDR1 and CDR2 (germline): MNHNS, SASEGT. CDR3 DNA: TGTGCCAGCAGTGACAGGGGTCAGCCCCAGCATTTT. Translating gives CASSDRGQPQHF.

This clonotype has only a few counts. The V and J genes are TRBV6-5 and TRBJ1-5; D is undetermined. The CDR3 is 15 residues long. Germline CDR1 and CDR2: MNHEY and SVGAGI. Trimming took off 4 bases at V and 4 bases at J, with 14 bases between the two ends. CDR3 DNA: TGTGCCAGCAGTTTCCGATACAGACCAAATCAGCCCCAGCATTTT. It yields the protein CASSFRYRPNQPQHF.

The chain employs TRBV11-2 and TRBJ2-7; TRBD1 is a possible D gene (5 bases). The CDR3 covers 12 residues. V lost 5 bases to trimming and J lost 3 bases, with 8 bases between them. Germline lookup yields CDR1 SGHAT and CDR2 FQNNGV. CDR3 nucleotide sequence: TGTGCCAGCAGCCAGACAGTCTACGAGCAGTACTTC. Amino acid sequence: CASSQTVYEQYF.

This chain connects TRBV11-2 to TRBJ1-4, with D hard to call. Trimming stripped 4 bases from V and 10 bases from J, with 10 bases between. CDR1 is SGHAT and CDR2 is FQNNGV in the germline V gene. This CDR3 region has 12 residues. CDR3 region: CASSSPSVKLFF. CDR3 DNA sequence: TGTGCCAGCAGCTCCCCCTCGGTAAAACTGTTTTTT.

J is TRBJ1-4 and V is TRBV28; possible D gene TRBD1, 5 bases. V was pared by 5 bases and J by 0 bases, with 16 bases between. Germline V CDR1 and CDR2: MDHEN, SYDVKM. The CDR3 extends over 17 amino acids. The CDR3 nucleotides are TGTGCCAGCAGTCAAGTACCGGGACGGGCAACTAATGAAAAACTGTTTTTT. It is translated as CASSQVPGRATNEKLFF.

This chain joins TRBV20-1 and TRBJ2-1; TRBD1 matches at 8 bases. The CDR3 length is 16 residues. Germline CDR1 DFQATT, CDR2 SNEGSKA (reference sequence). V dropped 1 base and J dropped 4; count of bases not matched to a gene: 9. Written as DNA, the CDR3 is TGCAGTGCTAGAGGACAGGGGACCCTACCTTACAATGAGCAGTTCTTC. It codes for CSARGQGTLPYNEQFF.

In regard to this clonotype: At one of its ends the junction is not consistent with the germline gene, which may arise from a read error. CDR3 DNA: TGTGCCAGCAGCCTAGCTAGCGGGGGAAACACCGGGGAGCTGTTTTTT. Translating it yields CASSLASGGNTGELFF. V is TRBV7-9 and J is TRBJ2-2, with 10 bases aligning to TRBD2. Germline values: CDR1 SEHNR, CDR2 FQNEAQ (reference sequence). There are 16 residues in the CDR3.

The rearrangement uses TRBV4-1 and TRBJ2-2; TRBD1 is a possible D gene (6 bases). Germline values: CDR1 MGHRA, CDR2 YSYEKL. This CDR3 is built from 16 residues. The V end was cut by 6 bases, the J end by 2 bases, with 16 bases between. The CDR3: CASRLQGTLNTGELFF. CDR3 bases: TGCGCCAGCAGGCTCCAGGGGACCCTAAACACCGGGGAGCTGTTTTTT.

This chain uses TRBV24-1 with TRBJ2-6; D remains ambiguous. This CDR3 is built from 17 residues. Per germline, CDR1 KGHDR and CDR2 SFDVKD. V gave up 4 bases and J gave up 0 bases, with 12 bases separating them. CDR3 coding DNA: TGTGCCACCAGTGACTCCTCCACGGACTCTGGGGCCAACGTCCTGACTTTC. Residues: CATSDSSTDSGANVLTF.

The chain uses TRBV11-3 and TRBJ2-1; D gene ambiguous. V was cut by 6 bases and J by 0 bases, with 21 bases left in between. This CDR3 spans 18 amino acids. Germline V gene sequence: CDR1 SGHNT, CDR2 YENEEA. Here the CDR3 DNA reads TGTGCCAGCAGTCTCGCCCCCCGAGGCAGTAGCTCCTACAATGAGCAGTTCTTC. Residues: CASSLAPRGSSSYNEQFF.

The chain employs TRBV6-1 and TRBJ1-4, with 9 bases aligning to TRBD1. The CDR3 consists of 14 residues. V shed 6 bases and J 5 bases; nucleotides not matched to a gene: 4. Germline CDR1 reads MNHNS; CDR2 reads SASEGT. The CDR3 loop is CASSRQGGNEKLFF. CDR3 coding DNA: TGTGCCAGCAGCAGACAGGGGGGGAATGAAAAACTGTTTTTT.